The rows below give T cell receptor beta chains drawn from one sample of a study of CD8+ T cells in alopecia areata. Assay used: immunoSEQ multiplex PCR; TCRdb lists only in-frame clones, some missing. The repertoire holds 170,000 or so clones, around 63% seen once, with more than 1.5% in the top ten. Sequenced material: CD4+ T cells sorted from blood, taken at week 0. All receptors derive from a human donor with alopecia areata. Each CDR3 is given with its conserved first and last residue. D genes are given only for firm matches. Only part of the rows carry a size: once, few, many, or a class if the clone is expanded.

>TRBJ2-5|TRBV7-2|-|-
CASSFIGRETQYF
TGTGCCAGCAGCTTTATAGGGCGAGAGACCCAGTACTTC
>TRBJ2-7|TRBV10-2|-|-
CASSGSDEQYF
TGCGCCAGCAGTGGAAGCGACGAGCAGTACTTC
>TRBJ1-4|TRBV9|-|-
CASSVGQGTEKLFF
TGTGCCAGCAGCGTAGGGCAGGGCACCGAAAAACTGTTTTTT
>TRBJ1-2|TRBV7-2|-|-
CASSPGGGNYGYTF
TGTGCCAGCAGCCCAGGAGGGGGAAACTATGGCTACACCTTC
>TRBJ1-1|TRBV4-3|-|-
CASSQWANTEAFF
TGCGCCAGCAGCCAATGGGCGAACACTGAAGCTTTCTTT
>TRBJ2-7|TRBV29-1|TRBD1|few
CSVGALPGQGLEQYF
TGCAGCGTTGGGGCCCTTCCGGGACAGGGGCTAGAGCAGTACTTC
>TRBJ1-2|TRBV29-1|-|few
CSVFIVRASNYGYTF
TGCAGCGTATTCATCGTCAGGGCTAGTAACTATGGCTACACCTTC
>TRBJ2-5|TRBV28|TRBD1|-
CASSFATGVKSQYF
TGTGCCAGCAGTTTTGCGACAGGGGTGAAGTCCCAGTACTTC
>TRBJ2-1|TRBV28|TRBD1|-
CASGSSRGTVEYNEQFF
TGTGCCAGTGGGAGTAGCCGAGGGACAGTGGAATACAATGAGCAGTTCTTC
>TRBJ2-3|TRBV29-1|-|-
CSVYPTASGTQYF
TGCAGCGTTTACCCGACTGCTTCAGGTACGCAGTATTTT
>TRBJ1-2|TRBV2|TRBD1|-
CASSGTGGRGYTF
TGTGCCAGCAGTGGGACAGGGGGCCGGGGCTACACCTTC
>TRBJ2-7|TRBV30|TRBD1|-
CAWNPGTGYEQYF
TGTGCCTGGAACCCTGGGACAGGCTACGAGCAGTACTTC
>TRBJ2-1|TRBV30|-|-
CAWSRDNEQFF
TGTGCCTGGAGTCGCGACAATGAGCAGTTCTTC
>TRBJ2-2|TRBV5-1|-|-
CASSREGAFTGELFF
TGCGCCAGCAGCCGCGAGGGAGCGTTCACCGGGGAGCTGTTTTTT
>TRBJ1-5|TRBV30|-|-
CAWSVGMAADQPQHF
TGTGCCTGGAGTGTAGGGATGGCCGCCGATCAGCCCCAGCATTTT
>TRBJ1-1|TRBV7-3|-|few
CASSLSENTEAFF
TGTGCCAGCAGCTTATCTGAGAACACTGAAGCTTTCTTT
>TRBJ2-4|TRBV30|-|-
CAWSVGSTKAKNIQYF
TGTGCCTGGAGTGTTGGGTCCACCAAGGCCAAAAACATTCAGTACTTC
>TRBJ2-1|TRBV29-1|TRBD1|-
CSGQGSGEQFF
TGCAGCGGACAGGGGAGTGGTGAGCAGTTCTTC
>TRBJ1-1|TRBV29-1|-|-
CSVDGARGAANTEAFF
TGCAGCGTTGACGGAGCTAGGGGCGCTGCTAACACTGAAGCTTTCTTT
>TRBJ2-7|TRBV4-3|-|-
CASSQDTTTYEQYF
TGCGCCAGCAGCCAAGATACGACAACCTACGAGCAGTACTTC
>TRBJ2-7|TRBV30|TRBD1|-
CAWKGQGIVEQYF
TGTGCCTGGAAAGGACAGGGCATTGTGGAGCAGTACTTC
>TRBJ2-5|TRBV7-7|-|-
CASSTGGPGQQETQYF
TGTGCCAGCAGCACGGGGGGCCCGGGACAACAAGAGACCCAGTACTTC
>TRBJ1-6|TRBV7-2|TRBD1|-
CASRSGTDNSPLHF
TGTGCAAGCCGATCAGGGACAGATAATTCACCCCTCCACTTT
>TRBJ2-1|TRBV4-3|-|-
CASSQDMDRYNEQFF
TGCGCCAGCAGCCAAGATATGGACAGATACAATGAGCAGTTCTTC
>TRBJ1-3|TRBV29-1|-|few
CSVADGQSFGNTIYF
TGCAGCGTTGCCGATGGACAGTCCTTTGGAAACACCATATATTTT
>TRBJ1-1|TRBV29-1|TRBD1|-
CSVRQGTNTEAFF
TGCAGCGTCAGACAGGGGACTAACACTGAAGCTTTCTTT
>TRBJ2-1|TRBV5-1|-|-
CASSLAVSLGEQFF
TGCGCCAGCAGCTTGGCTGTCTCCCTAGGCGAGCAGTTCTTC